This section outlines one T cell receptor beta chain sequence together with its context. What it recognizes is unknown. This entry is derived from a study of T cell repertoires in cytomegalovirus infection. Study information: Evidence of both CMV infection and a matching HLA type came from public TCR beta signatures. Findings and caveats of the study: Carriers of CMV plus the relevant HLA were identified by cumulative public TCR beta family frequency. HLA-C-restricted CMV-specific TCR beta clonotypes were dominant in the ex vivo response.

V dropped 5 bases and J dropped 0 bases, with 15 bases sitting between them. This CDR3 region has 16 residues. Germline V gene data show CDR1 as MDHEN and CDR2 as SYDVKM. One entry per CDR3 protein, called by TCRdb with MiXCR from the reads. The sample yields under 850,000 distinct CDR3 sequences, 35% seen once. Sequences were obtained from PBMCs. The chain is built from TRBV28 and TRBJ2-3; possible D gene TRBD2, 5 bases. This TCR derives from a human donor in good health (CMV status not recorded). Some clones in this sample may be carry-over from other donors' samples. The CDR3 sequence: CASSPASTGSTDTQYF. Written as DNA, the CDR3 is TGTGCCAGCAGTCCGGCTAGCACGGGGAGCACAGATACGCAGTATTTT.